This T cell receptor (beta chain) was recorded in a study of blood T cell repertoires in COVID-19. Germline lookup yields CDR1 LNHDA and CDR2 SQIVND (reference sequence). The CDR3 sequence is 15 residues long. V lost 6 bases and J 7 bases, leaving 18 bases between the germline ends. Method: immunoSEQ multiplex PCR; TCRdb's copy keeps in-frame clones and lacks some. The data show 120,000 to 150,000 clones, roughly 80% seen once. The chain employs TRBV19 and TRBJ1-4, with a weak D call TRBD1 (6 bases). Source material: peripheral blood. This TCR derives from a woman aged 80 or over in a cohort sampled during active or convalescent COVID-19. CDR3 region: CASSLEGGSVEKLFF. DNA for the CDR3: TGTGCCAGTAGCCTGGAGGGGGGGAGTGTTGAAAAACTGTTTTTT.